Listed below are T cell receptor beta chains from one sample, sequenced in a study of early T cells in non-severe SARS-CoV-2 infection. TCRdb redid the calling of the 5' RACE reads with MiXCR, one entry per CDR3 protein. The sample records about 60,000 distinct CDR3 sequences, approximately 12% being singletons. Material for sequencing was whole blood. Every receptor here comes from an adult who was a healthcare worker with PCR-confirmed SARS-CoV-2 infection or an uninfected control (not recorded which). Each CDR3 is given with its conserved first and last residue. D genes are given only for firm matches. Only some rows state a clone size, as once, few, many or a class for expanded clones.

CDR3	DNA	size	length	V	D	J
CASTSTRWAFF	TGTGCCAGCACCTCGACCCGTTGGGCTTTCTTT	-	11	TRBV11-2	-	TRBJ1-1
CASSYKQGNTEAFF	TGTGCCAGCAGTTACAAACAGGGGAACACTGAAGCTTTCTTT	few	14	TRBV25-1	-	TRBJ1-1
CASSLQGARETQYF	TGTGCCAGCAGTTTACAGGGGGCCCGAGAGACCCAGTACTTC	many	14	TRBV28	TRBD1	TRBJ2-5
CASSYSSGANVLTF	TGTGCCAGCAGTTATAGCTCTGGGGCCAACGTCCTGACTTTC	many	14	TRBV6-2/TRBV6-3	-	TRBJ2-6
CASSPPGGNTEAFF	TGTGCCAGCTCACCACCGGGGGGGAACACTGAAGCTTTCTTT	many	14	TRBV18	-	TRBJ1-1
CASSEISGDSPLHF	TGTGCCAGCAGTGAAATCTCCGGGGATTCACCCCTCCACTTT	few	14	TRBV2	-	TRBJ1-6
CASSLAGGQGDRDEQFF	TGTGCCAGCAGCTTAGCGGGGGGACAGGGGGACAGGGATGAGCAGTTCTTC	-	17	TRBV7-6	TRBD1	TRBJ2-1
CASSFPHKNTEAFF	TGTGCCAGCAGCTTCCCACATAAGAACACTGAAGCTTTCTTT	-	14	TRBV28	-	TRBJ1-1
CSARDLGGTEAFF	TGCAGTGCTAGAGATTTAGGGGGCACTGAAGCTTTCTTT	many	13	TRBV20-1	-	TRBJ1-1
CASSHQLGTSGANEQFF	TGCGCCAGCAGCCACCAGTTAGGGACTAGCGGGGCCAATGAGCAGTTCTTC	many	17	TRBV5-1	TRBD2	TRBJ2-1
CATSSPSSGKRNNEQFF	TGTGCCACCAGCAGCCCCAGTAGCGGGAAAAGGAACAATGAGCAGTTCTTC	few	17	TRBV15	TRBD2	TRBJ2-1
CASSPGTRGGSTDTQYF	TGTGCCAGCAGCCCCGGGACCCGGGGGGGGAGCACAGATACGCAGTATTTT	few	17	TRBV7-2	TRBD2	TRBJ2-3
CASKRQGAYNEQFF	TGCGCCAGCAAAAGGCAGGGGGCCTACAATGAGCAGTTCTTC	many	14	TRBV5-1	TRBD1	TRBJ2-1
CASSFRGLFSGYTF	TGTGCCAGCAGTTTTAGGGGGCTCTTCTCTGGCTACACCTTC	many	14	TRBV12-3/TRBV12-4	TRBD1	TRBJ1-2
CASSLSDYRTNEQFF	TGTGCCAGCAGCTTATCCGACTACCGGACCAATGAGCAGTTCTTC	many	15	TRBV7-2	-	TRBJ2-1
CASRTTGTGIYEQYF	TGTGCCAGCAGGACAACCGGGACAGGGATCTACGAGCAGTACTTC	-	15	TRBV5-4	TRBD1	TRBJ2-7
CASSKTGNSDEQYF	TGTGCCAGTAGTAAAACAGGTAACTCGGACGAGCAGTACTTC	few	14	TRBV19	-	TRBJ2-7
CASSVGGRADDEQFF	TGTGCCAGCAGCGTAGGCGGGAGGGCCGATGATGAGCAGTTCTTC	-	15	TRBV9	TRBD2	TRBJ2-1
CASSLQAGEGEQFF	TGCGCCAGCAGCTTGCAGGCGGGAGAGGGCGAGCAGTTCTTC	few	14	TRBV5-1	TRBD2	TRBJ2-1
CASSKGQHQPQHF	TGTGCCAGCAGTAAGGGACAGCATCAGCCCCAGCATTTT	few	13	TRBV6-6	TRBD1	TRBJ1-5
CSAALPGTAGEQYF	TGCAGTGCTGCACTTCCCGGGACGGCAGGAGAGCAGTACTTC	few	14	TRBV20-1	-	TRBJ2-7
CASSDSVGNQPQHF	TGTGCCAGCAGTGACTCGGTGGGCAATCAGCCCCAGCATTTT	many	14	TRBV6-4	-	TRBJ1-5
CASSQGGMGQGLKNQPQHF	TGCGCCAGCAGCCAAGGAGGAATGGGACAGGGGTTGAAGAATCAGCCCCAGCATTTT	many	19	TRBV4-1	TRBD1	TRBJ1-5
CASSLSLGAGELFF	TGTGCCAGCAGCTTATCCCTCGGGGCCGGGGAGCTGTTTTTT	-	14	TRBV7-2	-	TRBJ2-2
CSASRLAGARTDTQYF	TGCAGTGCTAGCCGGCTAGCGGGGGCCCGCACAGATACGCAGTATTTT	-	16	TRBV20-1	TRBD2	TRBJ2-3
CASSTGQGEDTDTQYF	TGTGCCAGCAGCACGGGACAGGGGGAGGACACAGATACGCAGTATTTT	few	16	TRBV21-1	-	TRBJ2-3
CASIVDLQETQYF	TGTGCCAGCATTGTTGACCTCCAAGAGACCCAGTACTTC	-	13	TRBV2	-	TRBJ2-5
CASTLRGRREQYF	TGTGCCAGCACTTTAAGGGGGCGTCGAGAGCAGTACTTC	-	13	TRBV2	TRBD1	TRBJ2-7
CASSPGDTSTDTQYF	TGTGCCAGCTCACCGGGGGACACTAGCACAGATACGCAGTATTTT	many	15	TRBV18	-	TRBJ2-3
CASSYTLPQTNYGYTF	TGTGCCAGCAGTTACACCTTGCCCCAGACTAACTATGGCTACACCTTC	many	16	TRBV6-5	-	TRBJ1-2
CASNSRAEQYF	TGTGCCAGCAATTCACGTGCCGAGCAGTACTTC	-	11	TRBV2	-	TRBJ2-7
CASRDQAGKAFF	TGTGCCAGCAGAGACCAGGCTGGGAAAGCTTTCTTT	many	12	TRBV7-8	-	TRBJ1-1
CASSSGRGQGNSPLHF	TGTGCCAGCAGCTCGGGGAGAGGGCAGGGAAATTCACCCCTCCACTTT	-	16	TRBV11-2	-	TRBJ1-6
CASAEGRGGNSPLHF	TGTGCCAGCGCGGAAGGACGCGGGGGGAATTCACCCCTCCACTTT	many	15	TRBV2	-	TRBJ1-6
CSARPRGRVETQYF	TGCAGTGCTAGACCTAGGGGCAGGGTAGAGACCCAGTACTTC	-	14	TRBV20-1	-	TRBJ2-5
CASSLEENTEAFF	TGTGCCAGCAGCTTGGAAGAGAACACTGAAGCTTTCTTT	many	13	TRBV5-6	-	TRBJ1-1
CASSRTATNEKLFF	TGTGCCAGTAGTCGGACAGCAACTAATGAAAAACTGTTTTTT	many	14	TRBV19	-	TRBJ1-4
CAISNGTVSGNTIYF	TGTGCCATCAGTAACGGGACGGTCTCTGGAAACACCATATATTTT	many	15	TRBV10-3	-	TRBJ1-3
CASSTLLNRGMDEQFF	TGTGCCAGCAGCACCCTTTTAAACCGGGGGATGGATGAGCAGTTCTTC	many	16	TRBV7-6	-	TRBJ2-1
CASSLGDRQMNTEAFF	TGCGCCAGCAGCTTGGGGGACAGACAGATGAACACTGAAGCTTTCTTT	-	16	TRBV5-1	TRBD1	TRBJ1-1
CAWKALPPHGYTF	TGTGCCTGGAAGGCCTTGCCCCCGCATGGCTACACCTTC	many	13	TRBV30	-	TRBJ1-2
CASSQGDRANYNEQFF	TGCGCCAGCAGCCAAGGGGACAGGGCAAACTACAATGAGCAGTTCTTC	few	16	TRBV4-3	TRBD1	TRBJ2-1
CAITSPGQSGGDTQYF	TGTGCCATCACCTCTCCTGGGCAAAGCGGAGGGGATACGCAGTATTTT	many	16	TRBV10-3	-	TRBJ2-3
CAWGRDTYNEQFF	TGTGCCTGGGGCCGGGACACTTACAATGAGCAGTTCTTC	-	13	TRBV30	-	TRBJ2-1
CASFTPGQGLNEQYF	TGTGCCAGTTTTACACCGGGACAGGGGTTAAACGAGCAGTACTTC	-	15	TRBV28	TRBD1	TRBJ2-7
CASSEVSTESAYGYTF	TGTGCCAGCAGTGAAGTGTCGACAGAATCGGCCTATGGCTACACCTTC	-	16	TRBV6-1	-	TRBJ1-2
CASSRGQSSYEQYF	TGTGCCAGCTCCCGGGGTCAGAGCTCCTACGAGCAGTACTTC	many	14	TRBV18	-	TRBJ2-7
CASSVAGWATPAGTQSF	TGTGCCAGCAGCGTAGCTGGTTGGGCTACACCGGCGGGGACTCAGAGCTTC	many	17	TRBV9	-	TRBJ2-5
CSVVLEFGTGTEETQYF	TGCAGCGTTGTCTTGGAGTTTGGGACAGGGACAGAAGAGACCCAGTACTTC	-	17	TRBV29-1	TRBD1	TRBJ2-5
CASRPTGGELFF	TGTGCCAGCCGACCCACAGGCGGGGAGCTGTTTTTT	many	12	TRBV6-5	-	TRBJ2-2
CASSQEGLPNTGELFF	TGCGCCAGCAGCCAAGAGGGACTACCGAACACCGGGGAGCTGTTTTTT	few	16	TRBV4-3	TRBD2	TRBJ2-2
CASRIVGGDGGYTF	TGTGCCAGTAGGATCGTAGGGGGCGATGGTGGCTACACCTTC	-	14	TRBV19	TRBD1	TRBJ1-2
CSAGRAEAFF	TGCAGCGCGGGACGGGCTGAAGCTTTCTTT	-	10	TRBV29-1	-	TRBJ1-1
CASSYHTGELFF	TGTGCCAGCAGTTACCACACCGGGGAGCTGTTTTTT	-	12	TRBV6-2/TRBV6-3	-	TRBJ2-2
CASSQKPAGYTEAFF	TGTGCCAGCAGCCAAAAACCTGCAGGGTACACTGAAGCTTTCTTT	few	15	TRBV14	-	TRBJ1-1